Given below is one T cell receptor (beta chain) in context. Germline V gives CDR1 MNHEY, CDR2 SVGEGT. Unmatched junction bases numbered 5, after V lost 4 bases and J lost 3 bases. CDR3 size: 16 residues. TCRdb processed the 5' RACE reads anew with MiXCR; each CDR3 protein has one entry. The sample has 85,000 to 130,000 distinct CDR3 sequences, roughly 10% seen once. This entry belongs to a study of T-cell memory formation after mild COVID-19. The sequenced sample consisted of PBMCs or a T cell subset sorted from them (not recorded which). This TCR came from a man aged 18 to 29 who had mild COVID-19 (a few samples of this study predate the infection). Cell type and time point are not known. The chain recombines TRBV6-2 or TRBV6-3 with TRBJ2-3, with 12 bases fitting TRBD2. The CDR3 sequence: CASSFLTSGRTDTQYF. DNA for the CDR3: TGTGCCAGCAGTTTCCTGACTAGCGGGAGAACAGATACGCAGTATTTT.